These 15 T cell receptor beta chains originate from one sample sequenced in a study of T cells in Graves' hyperthyroidism and ophthalmopathy. Amplification targeted TCR beta CDR3 regions from RNA transcripts. Primed by the HTBI set, a first-round RT-PCR was run on the TCR CDR3. TCRdb fed the multiplex PCR reads into MiXCR, producing one record per CDR3 protein. The sample lists nearly 600,000 distinct CDR3 sequences; over 12% were seen once. Sequenced sample: blood. The source is a woman between 18 and 29 years old with Graves' ophthalmopathy.

In its sample, this clonotype was seen many times. The J gene is TRBJ2-1, the V gene TRBV30; the D gene could be TRBD1 or TRBD2 (6 bases each). The germline V gene encodes CDR1 GTSNPN and CDR2 SVGIG (reference sequence). The CDR3 spans 14 residues. Trimming cost V 4 bases and J 5 bases, with 15 bases left between them. CDR3 sequence reads: CAWIGMGGDNEQFF. CDR3 nucleotide sequence: TGTGCCTGGATAGGGATGGGGGGCGACAATGAGCAGTTCTTC. Based on the CDR3 plus reference TRBV30 and TRBJ2-1, the full variable domain is SQTIHQWPATLVQPVGSPLSLECTVEGTSNPNLYWYRQAAGRGLQLLFYSVGIGQISSEVPQNLSASRPQDRQFILSSKKLLLSDSGFYLCAWIGMGGDNEQFFGPGTRLTVL.

This clonotype was seen more than once but under ten times. The chain is built from TRBV27 and TRBJ2-3, with TRBD2 identical over 9 bases. The length of the CDR3 is 15 residues. Germline CDR1 and CDR2: MNHEY and SMNVEV (reference sequence). The trim removed 6 bases at V and 6 bases at J, leaving 10 bases unmatched. The CDR3, as DNA: TGTGCCAGCAGCCGAGGATCGGCGGGGGGGGATACGCAGTATTTT. Its protein is CASSRGSAGGDTQYF.

The table lists this clonotype with many counts. The CDR3 reads CASSYQGGTEAFF. The CDR3 DNA follows: TGTGCCAGCAGTTACCAGGGGGGTACTGAAGCTTTCTTT. The chain is built from TRBV6-6 and TRBJ1-1; 7 nucleotides match TRBD1. The CDR3 extends over 13 amino acids. CDR1 and CDR2 from the germline V gene are MNHNY and SVGAGI (reference sequence). The V gene end was trimmed by 2 bases and the J gene end by 5 bases; junction bases not matched to a gene: 2.

The rearrangement uses TRBV18 and TRBJ1-2; 7 bases line up with TRBD1. V was pared by 2 bases and J by 4 bases, with 7 bases of the junction left unmatched. The CDR3 is 15 residues long. Germline-derived CDR1 and CDR2 are KGHSH and LQKENI. CDR3 nucleotides: TGTGCCAGCTCACCATCAGGGGGGCCTATCTATGGCTACACCTTC. The encoded protein is CASSPSGGPIYGYTF. Variable domain in full (rest from reference TRBV18 and TRBJ1-2): NAGVMQNPRHLVRRRGQEARLRCSPMKGHSHVYWYRQLPEEGLKFMVYLQKENIIDESGMPKERFSAEFPKEGPSILRIQQVVRGDSAAYFCASSPSGGPIYGYTFGSGTRLTVV.

This clonotype was found a few times. The chain combines TRBV10-3 with TRBJ2-4, with D possibly being TRBD1 (5 bases). The germline gives CDR1 ENHRY, CDR2 SYGVKD. Trimming took 0 bases from V and 3 from J, leaving 12 bases between them. This CDR3 is 16 amino acids long. Written as DNA, the CDR3 is TGTGCCATCAGTGAGTCGGCAGGGAAAGGCAAAAACATTCAGTACTTC. Translation: CAISESAGKGKNIQYF.

This clonotype was seen only a few times. The chain links TRBV6-5 to TRBJ1-4; unclear D gene. The ends were cut back, 0 bases at V and 8 bases at J, with 10 bases in the middle. The CDR3 consists of 14 residues. Germline values: CDR1 MNHEY, CDR2 SVGAGI. Here the CDR3 reads CASSYSYRGEKLFF. As DNA, the CDR3 is TGTGCCAGCAGTTACTCTTACCGGGGAGAAAAACTGTTTTTT.

This clonotype was picked up a small number of times. The chain links TRBV24-1 to TRBJ1-1; D is possibly TRBD1 (5 bases). Trimming removed 6 bases at V and 4 bases at J, with 14 bases between. Germline V gene data show CDR1 as KGHDR and CDR2 as SFDVKD. The CDR3 is made up of 14 amino acids. CDR3 sequence reads: CATSPSTGFTEAFF. CDR3 nucleotides: TGTGCCACCAGTCCATCTACAGGATTCACTGAAGCTTTCTTT.

The sample holds many counts of this clonotype. J is TRBJ2-5 and V is TRBV7-2; D unclear. The CDR3 is 12 amino acids. Germline V gives CDR1 SGHTA, CDR2 FQGNSA. V lost 5 bases and J lost 4, with 8 bases in between. As DNA, the CDR3 is TGTGCCAGCAGCGCGTACGGAGAGACCCAGTACTTC. Its protein product is CASSAYGETQYF.

Turning to this clonotype: With a much larger clone just one base away, this may be a read error. The gene calls are TRBV6-1 and TRBJ1-2; 11 bases are a match to TRBD1. The ends lost 7 bases at V and 4 bases at J; junction bases unmatched: 5. CDR1 and CDR2 from the germline V gene are MNHNS and SASEGT. The CDR3 runs 14 residues. CDR3 in amino acids: CASTRTGGVYGYTF. In nucleotides, the CDR3 is TGTGCCAGCACCAGGACAGGGGGCGTCTATGGCTACACCTTC.

Notes on this clonotype: A single base separates this from a much larger clone, so it may be a read error. The V and J genes are TRBV20-1 and TRBJ1-6; 7 nucleotides match TRBD1. The CDR3 covers 15 residues. Trimming removed 5 bases from V and 2 bases from J; junction bases left unmatched: 6. CDR1 DFQATT and CDR2 SNEGSKA come from the germline V gene (reference sequence). The CDR3 sequence is CSAGGQAPYNSPLHF. CDR3 nucleotides: TGCAGTGCTGGAGGACAGGCGCCCTATAATTCACCCCTCCACTTT.

This clonotype was observed many times. This rearrangement joins TRBV7-8 to TRBJ2-5, with TRBD2 identical over 13 bases. The CDR3 has 16 residues. In germline, CDR1 is SGHVS, CDR2 FQNEAQ. V lost 1 base to trimming and J lost 5 bases; unmatched junction nucleotides: 4. Written as DNA, the CDR3 is TGTGCCAGCAGCTTAGGACTAGCGGGAGGTTACGAGACCCAGTACTTC. Its translation is CASSLGLAGGYETQYF.

This clonotype occurred many times. DNA of the CDR3: TGTGCCAGCAGTCCGGAGGGTTGGGCAGATACGCAGTATTTT. Amino acid sequence: CASSPEGWADTQYF. V and J are TRBV12-3 or TRBV12-4 and TRBJ2-3; TRBD2 is a possible D gene (6 bases). Trimming removed 5 bases from V and 4 bases from J, with 13 bases in between. CDR3 length: 14 residues.

This clonotype has at least ten counts. This sequence joins TRBV6-5 and TRBJ2-5; D call uncertain. The CDR3 runs 16 residues. Germline lookup yields CDR1 MNHEY and CDR2 SVGAGI. V was clipped by 4 bases and J by 4 bases, with 19 bases between them. The CDR3 spells CASSSGPSGRSETQYF. The CDR3 DNA reads TGTGCCAGCAGTTCCGGGCCGTCTGGAAGGTCAGAGACCCAGTACTTC.

Many counts were recorded for this clonotype. This chain links TRBV6-5 with TRBJ2-1, with 9 bases identical to TRBD2. V lost 0 bases to trimming and J lost 8 bases; unmatched junction nucleotides: 2. This CDR3 is 14 amino acids long. CDR1 and CDR2 from the germline V gene are MNHEY and SVGAGI. The CDR3 spells CASSYSREGDEQFF. CDR3 DNA: TGTGCCAGCAGTTACTCGCGGGAGGGCGATGAGCAGTTCTTC.

This clonotype was recorded at least ten times. V is TRBV7-3 and J is TRBJ1-1; D is undetermined. Trimming removed 1 base at V and 1 base at J, with 10 bases between. Per germline, CDR1 SGHTA and CDR2 FQGTGA. The CDR3 extends over 15 amino acids. The CDR3 loop reads CASSLNPNRNTEAFF. The CDR3 DNA follows: TGTGCCAGCAGCTTAAATCCAAACAGGAACACTGAAGCTTTCTTT.